Below are 9 T cell receptor beta chains sequenced from a single sample in a study of T cells after yellow fever vaccination. Each CDR3 protein is one row after TCRdb ran MiXCR on the 5' RACE reads. The sample contains under 200,000 distinct CDR3 sequences, approximately 11% of which appear only once. The source material was CD8+ T cells sorted from PBMCs, sampled 15 days after the yellow fever booster vaccination. The receptors derive from a man aged 18 to 35 who received the YFV17D yellow fever vaccine.

J is TRBJ2-1 and V is TRBV5-4; 7 bases fit TRBD1. With V trimmed by 4 bases and J by 7 bases, 8 bases remained unmatched. Germline loops: CDR1 SGHNT, CDR2 YYREEE (reference sequence). This CDR3 spans 14 amino acids. The CDR3 region is CASSTWTGMNEQFF. In DNA form, the CDR3 reads TGTGCCAGCAGCACCTGGACAGGTATGAATGAGCAGTTCTTC.

The rearrangement links TRBV10-3 to TRBJ2-7; 10 bases align to TRBD1. The germline V gene encodes CDR1 ENHRY and CDR2 SYGVKD. The CDR3 contains 14 residues. V lost 4 bases, J lost 1 base, and 1 base stayed unmatched. The DNA of the CDR3 is TGTGCCATCAGTGTGGACAGGGGGTCCTACGAGCAGTACTTC. Protein sequence: CAISVDRGSYEQYF.

This clonotype was seen a handful of times. This sequence joins TRBV6-5 and TRBJ2-1, with D maybe TRBD2 (5 bases). Germline V CDR1 and CDR2: MNHEY, SVGAGI. V was cut by 0 bases and J by 7 bases, with 13 bases left in between. The CDR3 has 15 residues. The CDR3: CASSYSEASVNEQFF. The CDR3 nucleotides are TGTGCCAGCAGTTACTCGGAGGCCAGCGTTAATGAGCAGTTCTTC.

The chain joins TRBV5-1 to TRBJ2-7; 8 bases fit TRBD1. V shed 3 bases and J 2 bases; nucleotides not matched to a gene: 7. Germline CDR1 SGHRS, CDR2 YFSETQ. The CDR3 loop spans 15 amino acids. CDR3 residues: CASSSRTGTAYEQYF. CDR3 DNA sequence: TGCGCCAGCAGCTCCAGGACAGGGACAGCCTACGAGCAGTACTTC.

The chain has TRBV19 and TRBJ2-2; D perhaps matches TRBD1 (5 bases). The germline V and J ends were trimmed by 7 bases and 9 bases, with 12 bases remaining between them. Germline CDR1 and CDR2: LNHDA and SQIVND (reference sequence). The CDR3 consists of 12 residues. CDR3 sequence (DNA): TGTGCCAGTATTTCTCAGGGTCGGGAGCTGTTTTTT. Amino acid sequence: CASISQGRELFF.

This clonotype was observed a few times. The gene calls are TRBV6-2 or TRBV6-3 and TRBJ2-5; D perhaps matches TRBD2 (5 bases). V was cut by 5 bases and J by 5 bases, with 12 bases left in between. CDR3 size: 13 residues. Germline V gives CDR1 MNHEY, CDR2 SVGEGT. The DNA of the CDR3 is TGTGCCAGCAGTAGGACTGCCGGGGAGACCCAGTACTTC. Amino acid sequence: CASSRTAGETQYF.

This clonotype was seen a handful of times. The CDR3 DNA sequence: TGCGCCAGCAGCCAAGATGACGGGTCGGGGCAGCCCCAGCATTTT. This translates into CASSQDDGSGQPQHF. V and J are TRBV4-1 and TRBJ1-5, with no clear D. Trimming removed 0 bases at V and 7 bases at J, with 13 bases between. CDR3 size: 15 residues. The germline CDR1 and CDR2 sequences are MGHRA and YSYEKL.

This clonotype was found a few times. J is TRBJ1-2 and V is TRBV7-9; TRBD1 matches at 9 bases. The CDR3 covers 16 residues. The trim removed 0 bases at V and 4 bases at J, leaving 6 bases unmatched. Germline-derived CDR1 and CDR2 are SEHNR and FQNEAQ (reference sequence). The CDR3 DNA reads TGTGCCAGCAGCTTAGCTACGGGACAGGGAGCCTATGGCTACACCTTC. Amino acid sequence: CASSLATGQGAYGYTF. The complete variable domain, with remaining parts taken from reference TRBV7-9 and TRBJ1-2, reads DTGVSQNPRHKITKRGQNVTFRCDPISEHNRLYWYRQTLGQGPEFLTYFQNEAQLEKSRLLSDRFSAERPKGSFSTLEIQRTEQGDSAMYLCASSLATGQGAYGYTFGSGTRLTVV.

At least ten counts were recorded for this clonotype. The chain couples TRBV30 to TRBJ2-1, with D hard to call. The germline V gene has CDR1 GTSNPN and CDR2 SVGIG (reference sequence). The CDR3 covers 14 residues. The V end lost 0 bases, the J end lost 9 bases, and 15 bases lay between the germline ends. The CDR3 DNA is TGTGCCTGGAGTGTATTCAGCTTCTCCGGTGAGCAGTTCTTC. Its translation is CAWSVFSFSGEQFF.